A single sample gave rise to the 24 T cell receptor beta chains below, sequenced in a study of shared clonotypes between healthy human individuals. The method was immunoSEQ multiplex PCR; TCRdb's version includes in-frame clones alone and lacks a portion of them. Of about 380,000 clones listed, approximately 97% are singletons. The sequencing input was memory CD8+ T cells sorted from blood. Sample subset: CD45RO+ cells pooled with CCR7-negative TemRA cells. The receptors were gathered from a man in his thirties or forties in good health.

The J gene is TRBJ1-1, the V gene TRBV6-1, with D perhaps matching TRBD1 (5 bases). Germline assignment: CDR1 MNHNS and CDR2 SASEGT. The CDR3 sequence is 13 residues long. V was shortened by 7 bases and J by 1 base, with 10 bases between the two germline ends. The CDR3 is CASIHGQNTEAFF. CDR3 in DNA: TGTGCCAGCATCCACGGACAGAACACTGAAGCTTTCTTT.

The chain employs TRBV7-8 and TRBJ2-2, with D hard to call. Germline V gives CDR1 SGHVS, CDR2 FQNEAQ. The CDR3 runs 13 residues. Trimming took 1 base from V and 6 from J, leaving 6 bases between them. CDR3: CASSLDGAGELFF. The CDR3, as DNA: TGTGCCAGCAGCTTAGACGGTGCCGGGGAGCTGTTTTTT. Using reference TRBV7-8 and TRBJ2-2 for the parts outside the CDR3, the full variable domain is GAGVSQSPRYKVAKRGQDVALRCDPISGHVSLFWYQQALGQGPEFLTYFQNEAQLDKSGLPSDRFFAERPEGSVSTLKIQRTQQEDSAVYLCASSLDGAGELFFGEGSRLTVL.

The chain combines TRBV4-1 with TRBJ2-7; 7 nucleotides agree with TRBD1. Germline CDR1 is MGHRA and CDR2 is YSYEKL. J lost 2 bases, V lost 0 bases, and 4 bases had no gene match. The CDR3 loop spans 15 amino acids. The CDR3 region has the DNA TGCGCCAGCAGCCAAGATCCGACAGGGACCTACGAGCAGTACTTC. Translation: CASSQDPTGTYEQYF.

The gene calls are TRBV18 and TRBJ1-1; D ambiguous. This CDR3 is 16 amino acids long. Germline V gene sequence: CDR1 KGHSH, CDR2 LQKENI. The V and J ends lost 3 bases and 0 bases respectively, with 14 bases between them. CDR3 region: CASSPIEGVVNTEAFF. CDR3 coding DNA: TGTGCCAGCTCACCGATAGAAGGAGTTGTGAACACTGAAGCTTTCTTT.

The genes are TRBV5-1 and TRBJ2-1; D possibly uses TRBD1 or TRBD2 (6 bases each). CDR1 and CDR2 from the germline V gene are SGHRS and YFSETQ. CDR3 length: 16 amino acids. V lost 5 bases, J lost 7 bases, and 22 bases lay in between. Here the CDR3 reads CASSPPSGQGGNEQFF. DNA for the CDR3: TGCGCCAGCAGTCCGCCAAGCGGGCAAGGGGGGAATGAGCAGTTCTTC.

The CDR3 loop reads CAIRYTGEDGELFF. The CDR3 nucleotides read TGTGCCATCAGATACACAGGGGAGGACGGGGAGCTGTTTTTT. The chain combines TRBV10-3 with TRBJ2-2, with D possibly TRBD1 on 7 matching bases. Germline V gives CDR1 ENHRY, CDR2 SYGVKD. V was clipped by 6 bases and J by 7 bases, with 15 bases between them. The CDR3 loop spans 14 amino acids.

The genes are TRBV5-4 and TRBJ1-4; no firm D call. Germline assignment: CDR1 SGHNT and CDR2 YYREEE (reference sequence). The CDR3 runs 15 residues. V lost 0 bases and J 3 bases, leaving 9 bases between the germline ends. In DNA, the CDR3 is TGTGCCAGCAGCTTGGCCGGAGGGCCTAATGAAAAACTGTTTTTT. This gives the protein CASSLAGGPNEKLFF.

The chain couples TRBV27 to TRBJ2-1; 10 nucleotides align to TRBD2. Germline assignment: CDR1 MNHEY and CDR2 SMNVEV (reference sequence). The CDR3 covers 15 residues. V shed 3 bases, J shed 4 bases, and the junction held 3 bases outside the gene matches. The CDR3 reads CASSLGGLAYNEQFF. The CDR3 DNA reads TGTGCCAGCAGTTTGGGGGGACTAGCGTACAATGAGCAGTTCTTC.

This clone was found once. The CDR3 DNA reads as TGTGCCAGCAGTCAGACAGGGGGCGGCACAGATACGCAGTATTTT. The encoded protein is CASSQTGGGTDTQYF. V and J are TRBV28 and TRBJ2-3; 10 bases agree with TRBD1. The ends lost 5 bases at V and 1 base at J; junction bases unmatched: 3. Germline lookup yields CDR1 MDHEN and CDR2 SYDVKM. This CDR3 region has 15 residues.

V and J are TRBV5-1 and TRBJ2-1; 12 bases are a match to TRBD2. The CDR3 runs 15 residues. Germline assignment: CDR1 SGHRS and CDR2 YFSETQ. V was clipped by 4 bases and J by 6 bases; unmatched bases: 5. CDR3 sequence: CASSPGLAGPNEQFF. DNA of the CDR3: TGCGCCAGCAGCCCGGGACTAGCGGGCCCCAATGAGCAGTTCTTC.

The chain has TRBV9 and TRBJ1-3; 7 bases line up with TRBD1. Trimming took 0 bases from V and 4 from J; bases not matched to a gene: 4. CDR3 size: 15 residues. Germline V gene sequence: CDR1 SGDLS, CDR2 YYNGEE. CDR3 in amino acids: CASSVERGLGNTIYF. CDR3 coding DNA: TGTGCCAGCAGCGTAGAGAGGGGGCTGGGAAACACCATATATTTT.

About this clone itself: Different DNA sequences within this sample yield the same CDR3. This rearrangement joins TRBV5-1 to TRBJ2-5, with no clear D. CDR1 and CDR2 from the germline V gene are SGHRS and YFSETQ. Trimming shortened V by 4 bases and J by 1 base, and 2 bases separated the two germline ends. The CDR3 loop spans 11 amino acids. The CDR3 loop reads CASSGQETQYF. The CDR3 DNA reads TGCGCCAGCAGCGGCCAAGAGACCCAGTACTTC.

The J gene is TRBJ1-4, the V gene TRBV10-3; 9 nucleotides match TRBD1. Losses at the gene ends were 6 bases for V and 7 bases for J; bases not matched to a gene: 3. The germline V gene encodes CDR1 ENHRY and CDR2 SYGVKD. This CDR3 has 13 residues. The CDR3 bases are TGTGCCATCAGCGGGACAGGGTTTGAAAAACTGTTTTTT. Translation gives CAISGTGFEKLFF.

V gene TRBV21-1 combines with J gene TRBJ2-7; the table's D call, TRBD2, was not checked against the DNA. TRBV21-1 is a pseudogene segment. The CDR3 totals 14 residues. CDR3 amino acids: CASSNRASGGEQYF. CDR3 nucleotides: TGTGCCAGCAGCAATCGGGCTAGCGGGGGAGAGCAGTACTTC.

This sequence joins TRBV6-5 and TRBJ1-1; unclear D gene. Trimming took off 4 bases at V and 0 bases at J, with 15 bases between the two ends. This CDR3 spans 16 amino acids. Germline V lookup: CDR1 MNHEY, CDR2 SVGAGI. The CDR3 coding sequence is TGTGCCAGCAGTTCCTACAGATTCCAAATGAACACTGAAGCTTTCTTT. It yields the protein CASSSYRFQMNTEAFF.

This clone was seen only once. This rearrangement joins TRBV28 to TRBJ1-1; 7 bases map to TRBD1. The CDR3 runs 13 residues. Germline lookup yields CDR1 MDHEN and CDR2 SYDVKM. V was clipped by 6 bases and J by 3 bases; unmatched bases: 4. The CDR3 bases are TGTGCCAGCAGAATGACAGGGCACACTGAAGCTTTCTTT. Amino acid sequence: CASRMTGHTEAFF.

The chain couples TRBV7-9 to TRBJ1-3; 12 nucleotides agree with TRBD1. This CDR3 comprises 17 residues. The junction had 4 bases not matched to a gene; V was cut back by 3 bases and J by 1 base. Per germline, CDR1 SEHNR and CDR2 FQNEAQ (reference sequence). The CDR3, as DNA: TGTGCCAGCAGCTTCGGGACAGGGGGCCTGTCTGGAAACACCATATATTTT. Its translation is CASSFGTGGLSGNTIYF.

This clone was counted once. The rearrangement uses TRBV2 and TRBJ1-5; 8 bases are shared with TRBD1. The end of the DNA aligns better with TRBJ2-3, so the J call may be wrong. Germline-derived CDR1 and CDR2 are SNHLY and FYNNEI. The CDR3 covers 14 residues. The chain's CDR3 is CASQDRAWGQPQYF. Written as DNA, the CDR3 is TGTGCCAGCCAGGACAGGGCCTGGGGTCAGCCCCAGTATTTT.

This chain connects TRBV5-1 to TRBJ2-7; 8 nucleotides agree with TRBD2. The CDR3 length is 15 residues. Germline-derived CDR1 and CDR2 are SGHRS and YFSETQ. V lost 7 bases and J lost 7; bases outside the gene matches: 16. DNA for the CDR3: TGCGCCAGCGCCGAGTTGCTAGCGGGCCCTGGGGAGCAGTACTTC. It is translated as CASAELLAGPGEQYF.

The chain links TRBV19 to TRBJ2-3, with D possibly being TRBD1 (5 bases). CDR1 is LNHDA and CDR2 is SQIVND in the germline V gene (reference sequence). The V end was cut by 5 bases, the J end by 0 bases, with 9 bases between. This CDR3 is 14 amino acids long. The CDR3 coding sequence is TGTGCCAGTAGTCGACAGCCGAGCACAGATACGCAGTATTTT. Its translation is CASSRQPSTDTQYF.

This sequence joins TRBV5-1 and TRBJ2-3, with D maybe TRBD2 (5 bases). The CDR3 length is 18 residues. Trimming pared 0 bases from V and 0 bases from J, leaving 17 bases between. CDR1 and CDR2 (germline): SGHRS, YFSETQ. The CDR3 region has the DNA TGCGCCAGCAGCTTGGGGTTTTTAGAGAGGGTGAGCACAGATACGCAGTATTTT. Translated: CASSLGFLERVSTDTQYF. Based on the CDR3 plus reference TRBV5-1 and TRBJ2-3, the full variable domain is KAGVTQTPRYLIKTRGQQVTLSCSPISGHRSVSWYQQTPGQGLQFLFEYFSETQRNKGNFPGRFSGRQFSNSRSEMNVSTLELGDSALYLCASSLGFLERVSTDTQYFGPGTRLTVL.

As for this clone: Other nucleotide sequences from this sample produce the same CDR3. The chain combines TRBV28 with TRBJ1-5; D is unresolved. CDR3 length equals 12 residues. The germline gives CDR1 MDHEN, CDR2 SYDVKM. Trimming took off 5 bases at V and 3 bases at J, with 5 bases between the two ends. The CDR3 coding sequence is TGTGCCAGCAGTCGAAACAATCAGCCCCAGCATTTT. Protein product: CASSRNNQPQHF.

This chain uses TRBV5-5 with TRBJ2-7, with D possibly TRBD2 on 6 matching bases. Germline V lookup: CDR1 SGHKS, CDR2 YYEKEE (reference sequence). V was cut by 0 bases and J by 2 bases, with 9 bases left in between. The CDR3 is 14 amino acids. The CDR3 is CASSLGRAPYEQYF. The CDR3 nucleotides read TGTGCCAGCAGCTTGGGGAGGGCCCCCTACGAGCAGTACTTC.

The chain carries TRBV10-3 and TRBJ2-7; 9 positions match TRBD1. Germline V gene sequence: CDR1 ENHRY, CDR2 SYGVKD. CDR3 length: 14 amino acids. V was pared by 6 bases and J by 3 bases, with 6 bases of the junction left unmatched. As DNA, the CDR3 is TGTGCCATCAGGAGACAGGGGGGGGACTACGAGCAGTACTTC. Translating gives CAIRRQGGDYEQYF.